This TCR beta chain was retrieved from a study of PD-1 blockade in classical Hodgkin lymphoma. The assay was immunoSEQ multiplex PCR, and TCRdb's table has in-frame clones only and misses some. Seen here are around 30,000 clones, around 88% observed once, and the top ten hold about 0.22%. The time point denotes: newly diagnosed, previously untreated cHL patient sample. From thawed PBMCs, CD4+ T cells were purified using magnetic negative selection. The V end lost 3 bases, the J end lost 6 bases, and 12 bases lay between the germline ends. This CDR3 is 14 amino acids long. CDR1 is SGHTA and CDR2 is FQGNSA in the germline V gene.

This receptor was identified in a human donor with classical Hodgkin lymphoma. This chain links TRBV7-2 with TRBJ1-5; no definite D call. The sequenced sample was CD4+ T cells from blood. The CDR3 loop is CASSFTNVGQPQHF. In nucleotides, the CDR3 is TGTGCCAGCAGCTTTACGAATGTCGGTCAGCCCCAGCATTTT.